This T cell receptor (beta chain) was identified in a study of shared clonotypes between healthy human individuals. Study outcomes and limitations: All-four-donor shared clonotypes had higher generation probabilities than non-shared clonotypes did. A handful of donors had 4% to 5% of their naive CD4 clonotypes in common. Generally, naive subsets (rather than memory subsets) showed larger estimated richness.

Turning to this clone: What it recognizes is unknown.

Methods used by the authors: Junction-only sequences without quality scores were provided by ImmunoSEQ, so filtering was different. Only in-frame clones appear in the TCRdb table, and some are missing; sequencing was by immunoSEQ multiplex PCR. V, J and clone size reflect that table, while D and trimming were determined from the DNA. The sample yields 2.3 million or so clones, more than 85% seen once. V was shortened by 0 bases and J by 8 bases, with 5 bases between the two germline ends. This CDR3 has 12 amino acids. CDR1 is MNHEY, CDR2 SVGAGI, per germline. Material: naive CD4+ T cells from PBMCs. The subset is: CD45RA+ positively selected. This sequence joins TRBV6-5 and TRBJ2-1; D is undetermined. The sequence was collected from a man younger than 35 in good health. Some clones in this sample may be carry-over from other donors' samples. CDR3 DNA: TGTGCCAGCAGTTACTCGAGGTATGAGCAGTTCTTC. It is translated as CASSYSRYEQFF.